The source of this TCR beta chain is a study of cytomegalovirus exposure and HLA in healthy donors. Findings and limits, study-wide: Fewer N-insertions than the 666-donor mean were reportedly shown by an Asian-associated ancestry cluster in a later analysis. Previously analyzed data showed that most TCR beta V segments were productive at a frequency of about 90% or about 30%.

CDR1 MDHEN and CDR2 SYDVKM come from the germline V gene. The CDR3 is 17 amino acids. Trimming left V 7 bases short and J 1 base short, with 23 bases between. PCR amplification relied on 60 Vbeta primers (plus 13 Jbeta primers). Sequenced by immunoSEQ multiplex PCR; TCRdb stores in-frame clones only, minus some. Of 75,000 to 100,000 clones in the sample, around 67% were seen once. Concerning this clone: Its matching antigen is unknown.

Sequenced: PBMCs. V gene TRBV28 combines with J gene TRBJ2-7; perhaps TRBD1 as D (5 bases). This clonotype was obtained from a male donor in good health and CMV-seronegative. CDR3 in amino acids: CASTVFEIHAGSYEQYF. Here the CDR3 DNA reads TGTGCCAGCACCGTGTTCGAAATTCATGCAGGGTCCTACGAGCAGTACTTC.